One and the same sample provided the 23 T cell receptor beta chains below, sequenced in a study of blood T cell repertoires in COVID-19. Libraries were prepared by immunoSEQ multiplex PCR; TCRdb keeps only in-frame clonotypes and omits some of them. Of about 200,000 clones in the sample, 70% to 90% were seen once. The sequenced sample consisted of peripheral blood. The receptor source for this set is a human donor with active or convalescent COVID-19. The donor label of this sample is uncertain.

This clone was seen only a few times. This chain uses TRBV27 with TRBJ2-3; 7 nucleotides agree with TRBD2. This CDR3 spans 16 amino acids. Germline trimming cut 0 bases from V and 2 bases from J; bases unmatched to any gene: 5. Germline values: CDR1 MNHEY, CDR2 SMNVEV (reference sequence). The CDR3 DNA is TGTGCCAGCAGTTTATCCGGACTAGTACACACAGATACGCAGTATTTT. Translated: CASSLSGLVHTDTQYF.

V is TRBV2 and J is TRBJ1-1; TRBD1 matches at 7 bases. Trimming at V came to 8 bases and at J to 0 bases, leaving 3 bases not matched to a gene. CDR3 size: 13 residues. Germline V CDR1 and CDR2: SNHLY, FYNNEI. CDR3 in amino acids: CASLTGMNTEAFF. The DNA of the CDR3 is TGTGCCAGCCTGACAGGGATGAACACTGAAGCTTTCTTT.

This clone came up a few times. The chain joins TRBV30 to TRBJ2-3; tentatively, D is TRBD1 (7 bases). From germline, CDR1 is GTSNPN and CDR2 SVGIG (reference sequence). V lost 8 bases and J 6 bases, leaving 15 bases between the germline ends. The CDR3 sequence is 12 residues long. The DNA for the CDR3 is TGTGCCCAGGGGGGCCCTTTCGATACGCAGTATTTT. Translated, it gives CAQGGPFDTQYF.

The V and J genes are TRBV6-1 and TRBJ1-5; D gene ambiguous. The ends were cut back, 0 bases at V and 1 base at J, with 7 bases in the middle. The CDR3 consists of 15 residues. Germline V gene data show CDR1 as MNHNS and CDR2 as SASEGT. As DNA, the CDR3 is TGTGCCAGCAGTGAAGCCGGGGTGAGCAATCAGCCCCAGCATTTT. The encoded protein is CASSEAGVSNQPQHF.

The chain joins TRBV27 to TRBJ1-2, with D perhaps matching TRBD1 (6 bases). V dropped 7 bases and J dropped 2 bases, with 20 bases sitting between them. Germline CDR1 MNHEY, CDR2 SMNVEV (reference sequence). The CDR3 has 16 residues. CDR3 residues: CASKSLRDTGNYGYTF. Here the CDR3 DNA reads TGTGCCAGCAAGTCGCTTCGCGACACAGGGAACTATGGCTACACCTTC.

The chain employs TRBV15 and TRBJ2-5, with D perhaps matching TRBD1 (6 bases). The V end lost 4 bases, the J end lost 1 base, and 13 bases lay between the germline ends. CDR1 is LNHNV, CDR2 YYDKDF, per germline (reference sequence). CDR3 size: 15 residues. The chain's CDR3 is CATSTGQKIQETQYF. The CDR3 DNA is TGTGCCACCAGCACCGGACAGAAAATCCAAGAGACCCAGTACTTC.

The V and J genes are TRBV28 and TRBJ2-5, with 10 bases lining up with TRBD1. CDR3 length equals 15 residues. Germline CDR1 reads MDHEN; CDR2 reads SYDVKM. V trimming: 5 bases; J trimming: 5 bases; junction bases outside the gene matches: 8. The CDR3 protein is CASSIDRGRWETQYF. The CDR3 DNA follows: TGTGCCAGCAGTATCGACAGGGGGCGCTGGGAGACCCAGTACTTC.

The genes are TRBV24-1 and TRBJ1-2; D call uncertain. Germline CDR1 KGHDR, CDR2 SFDVKD. With 5 bases removed from V and 3 bases from J, the gap between germline ends came to 9 bases. This CDR3 contains 13 residues. CDR3 in DNA: TGTGCCACCAGTGGAGAGAGTGACTATGGCTACACCTTC. Amino acid sequence: CATSGESDYGYTF.

This chain uses TRBV27 with TRBJ2-7, with 9 bases matching TRBD2. The germline gives CDR1 MNHEY, CDR2 SMNVEV (reference sequence). CDR3 size: 14 residues. Unmatched junction bases numbered 5, after V lost 3 bases and J lost 5 bases. The CDR3 nucleotides are TGTGCCAGCAGTTTTGTAGCGGGAGCGGACGAGCAGTACTTC. Protein product: CASSFVAGADEQYF.

The chain joins TRBV2 to TRBJ2-3; tentative D call: TRBD1 (5 bases). Trimming took 7 bases from V and 2 from J, leaving 19 bases between them. Germline lookup yields CDR1 SNHLY and CDR2 FYNNEI. This CDR3 has 16 amino acids. The CDR3 DNA reads as TGTGCCAGCATACAAGGCAGGGCCCCTCTCACAGATACGCAGTATTTT. It yields the protein CASIQGRAPLTDTQYF.

The CDR3 bases are TGCAGCGTAAATGAGCCCGGGGAGAACTACGAGCAGTACTTC. Translated, it gives CSVNEPGENYEQYF. The chain recombines TRBV29-1 with TRBJ2-7; D is possibly TRBD2 (5 bases). The CDR3 covers 14 residues. Germline CDR1 reads SQVTM; CDR2 reads ANQGSEA. V lost 6 bases to trimming and J lost 3 bases, with 18 bases between them.

This clone occurred a few times. This chain connects TRBV7-9 to TRBJ2-3; TRBD1 might be the D (7 bases). The V end lost 2 bases, the J end lost 3 bases, and 12 bases lay between the germline ends. The CDR3 totals 15 residues. Per the germline V gene, CDR1 is SEHNR and CDR2 is FQNEAQ (reference sequence). CDR3: CASSLSGGQTDTQYF. In nucleotides, the CDR3 is TGTGCCAGCAGCTTATCAGGGGGGCAAACAGATACGCAGTATTTT.

This clone has only one observation. V usage is TRBV24-1 and J usage is TRBJ1-5, with 11 bases identical to TRBD1. The length of the CDR3 is 14 residues. The germline gives CDR1 KGHDR, CDR2 SFDVKD. Losses at the gene ends were 7 bases for V and 9 bases for J; bases not matched to a gene: 7. Here the CDR3 reads CATRIGTGGGPQHF. CDR3 coding DNA: TGTGCCACCAGGATTGGGACAGGGGGGGGGCCCCAGCATTTT.

This clone was counted once. The chain recombines TRBV19 with TRBJ2-1, with D maybe TRBD2 (5 bases). Trimming took off 4 bases at V and 6 bases at J, with 22 bases between the two ends. CDR3 length: 17 residues. CDR1 LNHDA and CDR2 SQIVND come from the germline V gene (reference sequence). CDR3 DNA: TGTGCCAGTAGTAATGGGCCCCACCGTGAGGGCGGCAATGAGCAGTTCTTC. Its protein product is CASSNGPHREGGNEQFF.

The J gene is TRBJ2-1, the V gene TRBV24-1; D perhaps matches TRBD2 (5 bases). Germline CDR1 reads KGHDR; CDR2 reads SFDVKD. CDR3 size: 14 residues. V was pared by 4 bases and J by 4 bases, with 10 bases between. The CDR3 DNA follows: TGTGCCACCAGTGAGGAGCGGAGTTACAATGAGCAGTTCTTC. It is translated as CATSEERSYNEQFF.

This sequence joins TRBV9 and TRBJ2-7; TRBD2 might be the D (5 bases). The CDR3 consists of 14 residues. Germline values: CDR1 SGDLS, CDR2 YYNGEE. The V end was cut by 3 bases, the J end by 5 bases, with 15 bases between. The CDR3 DNA reads as TGTGCCAGCAGCGGGAAGGGAGAAGTCCACGAGCAGTACTTC. Its protein is CASSGKGEVHEQYF.

This clone was found a few times. The V gene is TRBV12-3 or TRBV12-4, the J gene TRBJ1-2; D possibly corresponds to TRBD1 (6 bases). Trimming took 5 bases from V and 4 from J, leaving 11 bases between them. The CDR3 is 13 amino acids. The CDR3, as DNA: TGTGCCAGCAGTCAACAGGGTCTCTATGGCTACACCTTC. Translating gives CASSQQGLYGYTF.

The chain links TRBV12-5 to TRBJ1-5; D may be TRBD1 (6 bases). V was pared by 1 base and J by 1 base, with 8 bases between. The germline V gene encodes CDR1 LGHNT and CDR2 FRNRAP. The CDR3 is made up of 15 amino acids. The CDR3 region has the DNA TGTGCTAGTGGTTTGGAGGGGGTGAGCAATCAGCCCCAGCATTTT. This codes for CASGLEGVSNQPQHF.

The rearrangement links TRBV10-3 to TRBJ2-2; 9 bases are shared with TRBD1. V shed 8 bases and J 5 bases; nucleotides not matched to a gene: 12. CDR1 ENHRY and CDR2 SYGVKD come from the germline V gene. The CDR3 runs 16 residues. The CDR3 nucleotides are TGTGCCATCGGGTCCACCGACGGGACAGGGACCGGGGAGCTGTTTTTT. This gives the protein CAIGSTDGTGTGELFF.

This chain connects TRBV5-6 to TRBJ2-3; 10 bases match TRBD2. V lost 4 bases, J lost 6 bases, and 8 bases stayed unmatched. CDR3 length equals 15 residues. Per the germline V gene, CDR1 is SGHDT and CDR2 is YYEEEE. As DNA, the CDR3 is TGTGCCAGCAGCCAGGGGTCTAGCGGGAGTGATACGCAGTATTTT. Translating it yields CASSQGSSGSDTQYF.

For this clone: The same CDR3 can be traced to other DNA sequences in this sample. The gene calls are TRBV5-1 and TRBJ1-2; tentative D call: TRBD1 (5 bases). Per the germline V gene, CDR1 is SGHRS and CDR2 is YFSETQ. This CDR3 is built from 14 residues. V lost 0 bases to trimming and J lost 2 bases, with 8 bases between them. CDR3 sequence reads: CASSLVPGNYGYTF. CDR3 bases: TGCGCCAGCAGCTTGGTACCAGGGAACTATGGCTACACCTTC.

The V call is TRBV9, the J call TRBJ2-2, with 7 bases lining up with TRBD1. The germline V gene has CDR1 SGDLS and CDR2 YYNGEE. J lost 1 base, V lost 4 bases, and 10 bases had no gene match. The CDR3 has 17 amino acids. CDR3 sequence: CASSPRPGQRNTGELFF. The CDR3 region has the DNA TGTGCCAGCAGCCCCCGTCCGGGACAGAGGAACACCGGGGAGCTGTTTTTT.

This chain connects TRBV19 to TRBJ2-2; maybe TRBD2 (5 bases). The V end was cut by 4 bases, the J end by 6 bases, with 6 bases between. CDR3 length equals 12 residues. CDR1 LNHDA and CDR2 SQIVND come from the germline V gene (reference sequence). The CDR3: CASSRGAGELFF. The CDR3, as DNA: TGTGCCAGTAGTAGGGGAGCCGGGGAGCTGTTTTTT. Full variable domain (rest looked up from reference TRBV19 and TRBJ2-2): DGGITQSPKYLFRKEGQNVTLSCEQNLNHDAMYWYRQDPGQGLRLIYYSQIVNDFQKGDIAEGYSVSREKKESFPLTVTSAQKNPTAFYLCASSRGAGELFFGEGSRLTVL.